This T cell receptor (beta chain) was found in a study of T cells in localized non-small cell lung cancer. This clone has only a few counts. The antigen remains unidentified. This CDR3 region has 14 residues. Germline trimming cut 6 bases from V and 4 bases from J; bases unmatched to any gene: 5. Germline lookup yields CDR1 KGHSH and CDR2 LQKENI. Assay used: immunoSEQ multiplex PCR; TCRdb lists only in-frame clones, some missing. The repertoire consists of approximately 52,000 clones, with just over 85% occurring once and the leading ten covering about a sixth. The study's findings and limits: Greater blood T cell density accompanied longer overall survival. Of the tissues analyzed, uninvolved adjacent lung showed maximal T cell clonality, greater than tumor. For the top 100 tumor clones, a median roughly 55 also appeared in adjacent lung.

The sequence came from a male donor older than 55 with stage III squamous cell lung carcinoma. Material: peripheral blood, obtained before any cancer treatment. V is TRBV18 and J is TRBJ1-5, with 8 bases identical to TRBD1. CDR3 amino acids: CASSPRDRNQPQHF. DNA for the CDR3: TGTGCCAGCTCTCCCAGGGACAGGAATCAGCCCCAGCATTTT. The whole variable domain, filled in from reference TRBV18 and TRBJ1-5, reads NAGVMQNPRHLVRRRGQEARLRCSPMKGHSHVYWYRQLPEEGLKFMVYLQKENIIDESGMPKERFSAEFPKEGPSILRIQQVVRGDSAAYFCASSPRDRNQPQHFGDGTRLSIL.